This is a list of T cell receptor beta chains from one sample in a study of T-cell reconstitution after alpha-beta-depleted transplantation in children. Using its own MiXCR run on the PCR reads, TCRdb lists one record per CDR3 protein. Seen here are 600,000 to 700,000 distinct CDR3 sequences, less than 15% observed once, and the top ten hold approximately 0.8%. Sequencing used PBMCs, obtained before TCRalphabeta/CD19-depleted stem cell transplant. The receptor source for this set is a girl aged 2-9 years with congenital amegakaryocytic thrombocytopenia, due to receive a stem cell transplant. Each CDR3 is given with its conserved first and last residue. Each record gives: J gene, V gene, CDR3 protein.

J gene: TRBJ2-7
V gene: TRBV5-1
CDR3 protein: CASSPRQGTSYEQYF

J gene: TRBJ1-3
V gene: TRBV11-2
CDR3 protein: CASSDPARGYRSSGNTIYF

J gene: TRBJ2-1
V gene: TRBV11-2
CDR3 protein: CASSLGLAGGYNEQFF

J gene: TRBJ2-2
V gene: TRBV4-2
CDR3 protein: CASSQDLASTGELFF

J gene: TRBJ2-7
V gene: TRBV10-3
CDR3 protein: CAIRGGSGGTPITYEQYF

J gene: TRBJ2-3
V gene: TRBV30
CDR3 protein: CAWRSSGRDSQYF

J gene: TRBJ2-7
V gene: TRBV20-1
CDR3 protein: CSASDLASYEQYF

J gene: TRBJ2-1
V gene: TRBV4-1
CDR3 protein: CASSRGGLATGNEQFF

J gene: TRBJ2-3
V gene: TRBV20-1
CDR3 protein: CSAGSGTSGPNTQYF

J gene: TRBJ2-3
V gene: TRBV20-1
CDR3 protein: CSADGSGRVTDTQYF

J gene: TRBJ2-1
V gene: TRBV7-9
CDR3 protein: CASILVGIEQFF

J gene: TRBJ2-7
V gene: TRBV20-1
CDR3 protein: CSAHGHRAYEQYF

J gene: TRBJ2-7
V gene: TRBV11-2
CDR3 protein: CASRGGLAGLYEQYF

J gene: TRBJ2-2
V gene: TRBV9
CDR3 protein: CASSVELMNTGELFF

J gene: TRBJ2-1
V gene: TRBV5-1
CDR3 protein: CASSAGQARGNEQFF

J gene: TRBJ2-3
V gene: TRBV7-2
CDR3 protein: CASSLISSTDTQYF

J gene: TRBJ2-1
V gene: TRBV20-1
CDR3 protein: CSARGISKSFNEQFF

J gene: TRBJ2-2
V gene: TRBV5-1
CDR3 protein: CASSDPGRLGGELFF

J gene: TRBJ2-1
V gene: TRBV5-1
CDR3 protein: CASSLGTSLAQFF

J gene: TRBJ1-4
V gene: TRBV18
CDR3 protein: CASSPLQGREEKLFF

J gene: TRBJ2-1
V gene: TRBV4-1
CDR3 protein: CASSPSEAREQFF

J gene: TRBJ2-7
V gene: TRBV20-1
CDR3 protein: CSARDPGTPEGLYEQYF

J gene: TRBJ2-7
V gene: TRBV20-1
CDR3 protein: CSARPGSSSYEQYF

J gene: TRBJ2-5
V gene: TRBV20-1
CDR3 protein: CSAPRRLARETQYF

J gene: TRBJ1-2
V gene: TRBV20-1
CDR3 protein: CSAFGDMGLDGYTF

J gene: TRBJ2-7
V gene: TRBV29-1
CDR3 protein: CSVAQSRTSVYEQYF

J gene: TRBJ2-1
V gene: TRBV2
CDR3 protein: CASRWTNSYNEQFF

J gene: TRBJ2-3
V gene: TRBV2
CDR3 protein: CASSTPLGGVTDTQYF

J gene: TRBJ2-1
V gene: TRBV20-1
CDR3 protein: CSAKGLYNEQFF

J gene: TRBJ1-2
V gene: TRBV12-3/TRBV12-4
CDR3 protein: CASSLTGVNYGYTF

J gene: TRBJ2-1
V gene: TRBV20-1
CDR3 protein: CSARGISGASSYNEQFF

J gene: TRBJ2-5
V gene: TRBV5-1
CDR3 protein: CASSLLGFGGETQYF

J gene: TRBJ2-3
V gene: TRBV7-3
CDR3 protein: CASSPGLETDTQYF

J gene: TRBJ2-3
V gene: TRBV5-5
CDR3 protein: CASNKPTGLSDTQYF

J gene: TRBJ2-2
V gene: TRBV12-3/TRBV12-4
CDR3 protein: CASSLVGGNTGELFF

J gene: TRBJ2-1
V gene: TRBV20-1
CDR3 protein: CSALPGLEVSYNEQFF

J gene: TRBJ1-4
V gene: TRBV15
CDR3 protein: CATSRSKMEQGWEKLFF

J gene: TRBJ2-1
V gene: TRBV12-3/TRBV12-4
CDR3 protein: CASSFLTSYGEQFF

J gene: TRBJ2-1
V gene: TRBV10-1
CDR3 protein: CASSDGTGTYNEQFF

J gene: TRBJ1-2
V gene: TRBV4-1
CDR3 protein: CASSPHRGQLNYGYTF

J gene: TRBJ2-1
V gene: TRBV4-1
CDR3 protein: CASSQGTSGLISYNEQFF

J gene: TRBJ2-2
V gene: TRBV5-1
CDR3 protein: CASSFQAPNTGELFF

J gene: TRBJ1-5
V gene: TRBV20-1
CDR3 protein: CSARGRGLSQPQHF

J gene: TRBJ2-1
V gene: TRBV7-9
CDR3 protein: CASAKAVF

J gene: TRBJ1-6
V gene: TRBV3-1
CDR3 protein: CASSQGMTRNSPLHF

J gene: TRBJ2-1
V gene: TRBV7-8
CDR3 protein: CASSPAAGGPWNEQFF